Below are 3 T cell receptor beta chains sequenced from a single sample in a study of identical twins. MiXCR, run by TCRdb on the 5' RACE reads, gives a single entry per CDR3 protein. Of approximately 280,000 distinct CDR3 sequences in the sample, about 8.3% were seen once. The sample was also linked to a second study, of yellow fever vaccine responses in identical twins.

Sequences were obtained from memory (CD45RO+) T cells sorted from blood. The receptors were gathered from a woman aged 18-29 years in good health.

This clonotype was detected ten times or more. The chain carries TRBV19 and TRBJ1-5; D unclear. V was clipped by 2 bases and J by 4 bases, with 6 bases between them. The CDR3 length is 13 residues. CDR1 is LNHDA and CDR2 is SQIVND in the germline V gene (reference sequence). This CDR3 reads CASSIIENQPQHF. DNA for the CDR3: TGTGCCAGTAGTATAATTGAAAATCAGCCCCAGCATTTT.

V usage is TRBV3-1 and J usage is TRBJ2-7, with TRBD2 matching over 10 bases. CDR1 is LGHDT and CDR2 is YNNKEL in the germline V gene (reference sequence). J lost 5 bases, V lost 1 base, and 8 bases had no gene match. This CDR3 has 16 amino acids. CDR3 protein: CASSQGLAGVGNEQYF. In DNA, the CDR3 is TGTGCCAGCAGCCAAGGCCTAGCGGGAGTGGGTAACGAGCAGTACTTC.

This clonotype was recorded many times. The chain is built from TRBV20-1 and TRBJ1-1; 8 bases are a match to TRBD1. This CDR3 region has 14 residues. V shed 6 bases and J 4 bases; nucleotides not matched to a gene: 10. Germline V gives CDR1 DFQATT, CDR2 SNEGSKA (reference sequence). CDR3 sequence reads: CSAKGAGGVTEAFF. The CDR3 nucleotides read TGCAGTGCCAAGGGGGCAGGGGGCGTCACTGAAGCTTTCTTT.